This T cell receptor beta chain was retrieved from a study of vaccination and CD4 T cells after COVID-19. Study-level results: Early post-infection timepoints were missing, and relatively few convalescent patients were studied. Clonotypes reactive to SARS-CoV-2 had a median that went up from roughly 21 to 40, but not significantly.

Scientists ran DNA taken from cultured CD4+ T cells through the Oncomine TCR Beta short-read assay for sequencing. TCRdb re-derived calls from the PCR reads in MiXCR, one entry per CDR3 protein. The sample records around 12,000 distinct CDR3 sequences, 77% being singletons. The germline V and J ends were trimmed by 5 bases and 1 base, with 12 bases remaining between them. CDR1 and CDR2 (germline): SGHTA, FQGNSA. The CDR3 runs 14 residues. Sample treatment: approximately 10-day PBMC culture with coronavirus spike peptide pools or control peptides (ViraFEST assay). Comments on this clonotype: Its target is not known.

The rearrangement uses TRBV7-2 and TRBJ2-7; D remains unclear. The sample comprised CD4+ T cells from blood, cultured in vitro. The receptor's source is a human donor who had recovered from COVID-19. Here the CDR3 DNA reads TGTGCCAGCAGCCCCCTTCACAGATCCTACGAGCAGTACTTC. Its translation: CASSPLHRSYEQYF.